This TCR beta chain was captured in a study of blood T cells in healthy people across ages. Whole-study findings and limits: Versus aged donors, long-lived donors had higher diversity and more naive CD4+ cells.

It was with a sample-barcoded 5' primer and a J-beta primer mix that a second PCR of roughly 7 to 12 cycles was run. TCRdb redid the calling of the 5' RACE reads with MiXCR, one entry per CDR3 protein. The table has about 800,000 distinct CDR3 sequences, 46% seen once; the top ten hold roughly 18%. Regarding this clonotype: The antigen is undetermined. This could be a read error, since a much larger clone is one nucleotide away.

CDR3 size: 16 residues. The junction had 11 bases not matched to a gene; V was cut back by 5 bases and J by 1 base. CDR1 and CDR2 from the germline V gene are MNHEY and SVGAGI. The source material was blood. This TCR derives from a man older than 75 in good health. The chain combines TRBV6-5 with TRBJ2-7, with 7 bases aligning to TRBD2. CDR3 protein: CASSPTGASGSYEQYF. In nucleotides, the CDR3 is TGTGCCAGCAGTCCGACCGGGGCTAGCGGTTCCTACGAGCAGTACTTC.